The rows below give T cell receptor beta chains drawn from one sample of a study of beta chain features in type 1 diabetes. Measured with immunoSEQ multiplex PCR; TCRdb has only the in-frame clones, and not every one. Among about 250,000 clones listed, roughly a tenth were seen once. The source material was naive CD4+ T cells from blood. The receptors shown here come from a man under 40 with type 1 diabetes. Both conserved end residues are part of each CDR3. Fields, in order: J gene, D gene, clone size, V gene, CDR3 protein, CDR3 DNA. The D gene is left open where the match is weak. A row's size may be missing; if present it is once, few, many or a size class.

TRBJ1-1 | NA | NA | TRBV29-1 | CSVTRRAVNTEAFF | TGCAGCGTTACCAGAAGAGCGGTAAACACTGAAGCTTTCTTT
TRBJ2-1 | NA | few | TRBV9 | CASSIGRLGDEQFF | TGTGCCAGCAGCATTGGACGGCTAGGGGATGAGCAGTTCTTC
TRBJ1-2 | TRBD1 | few | TRBV5-4 | CASSSPGQGAYGYTF | TGTGCCAGCAGCTCACCGGGACAGGGGGCCTATGGCTACACCTTC
TRBJ2-3 | TRBD2 | NA | TRBV7-2 | CASSQKPQLAGGRTDTQYF | TGTGCCAGCAGCCAGAAACCCCAGCTAGCGGGGGGGCGTACAGATACGCAGTATTTT
TRBJ2-1 | TRBD1 | NA | TRBV9 | CASSTRQGYNEQFF | TGTGCCAGCAGCACCCGACAGGGTTACAATGAGCAGTTCTTC
TRBJ1-5 | NA | NA | TRBV7-2 | CASSFGLDWTQHF | TGTGCCAGCAGCTTTGGCCTAGACTGGACCCAGCATTTT
TRBJ2-3 | NA | few | TRBV30 | CAWRQGPSTDTQYF | TGTGCCTGGAGGCAGGGGCCTAGCACAGATACGCAGTATTTT
TRBJ2-7 | NA | NA | TRBV9 | CASSRTPFTSSYEQYF | TGTGCCAGCAGCAGGACACCATTTACCTCCTCCTACGAGCAGTACTTC
TRBJ1-1 | NA | few | TRBV29-1 | CSVEAPDTEAFF | TGCAGCGTTGAAGCCCCGGACACTGAAGCTTTCTTT
TRBJ2-7 | NA | NA | TRBV29-1 | CSVFGVRTYEQYF | TGCAGCGTCTTCGGTGTGCGGACCTACGAGCAGTACTTC
TRBJ2-7 | TRBD1 | NA | TRBV7-9 | CASKLTGEGEQYF | TGTGCCAGCAAGTTGACAGGGGAAGGCGAGCAGTACTTC
TRBJ1-1 | TRBD1 | NA | TRBV2 | CASRGQPNTEAFF | TGTGCCAGCCGGGGACAGCCGAACACTGAAGCTTTCTTT
TRBJ2-1 | TRBD1 | few | TRBV14 | CASSQDHRQGAYNEQFF | TGTGCCAGCAGCCAAGATCATCGGCAGGGGGCCTACAATGAGCAGTTCTTC
TRBJ2-5 | NA | NA | TRBV6-5 | CASTSEGSTQYF | TGTGCCAGCACCTCGGAGGGGTCGACCCAGTACTTC
TRBJ1-5 | NA | NA | TRBV29-1 | CSVSTSRGSNQPQHF | TGCAGCGTATCCACCTCCCGGGGGTCCAATCAGCCCCAGCATTTT
TRBJ1-5 | NA | NA | TRBV30 | CAWSARRDNQPQHF | TGTGCCTGGTCTGCGAGGCGCGACAATCAGCCCCAGCATTTT
TRBJ2-5 | NA | NA | TRBV6-4 | CASSDIEGWTEETQYF | TGTGCCAGCAGTGACATCGAGGGTTGGACTGAGGAGACCCAGTACTTC
TRBJ2-7 | TRBD1 | NA | TRBV18 | CASSPRDSSYEQYF | TGTGCCAGCTCACCCCGGGACAGCTCCTACGAGCAGTACTTC
TRBJ2-3 | TRBD1 | few | TRBV7-9 | CASSSYHRQGIIEYF | TGTGCCAGCAGCTCATACCATAGACAGGGCATAATCGAGTATTTT
TRBJ2-7 | NA | few | TRBV5-4 | CASSFTAKTSYEQYF | TGTGCCAGCAGCTTCACCGCGAAAACCTCCTACGAGCAGTACTTC
TRBJ1-1 | TRBD1 | few | TRBV7-6 | CASRVWRGQLLNTEAFF | TGTGCCAGCCGCGTATGGAGGGGGCAGTTATTGAACACTGAAGCTTTCTTT
TRBJ2-1 | TRBD2 | NA | TRBV27 | CASSGGYGNEQFF | TGTGCCAGCTCCGGGGGGTATGGCAATGAGCAGTTCTTC
TRBJ2-1 | TRBD2 | NA | TRBV7-8 | CATSRGAYNEQFF | TGTGCCACCTCGCGGGGGGCGTACAATGAGCAGTTCTTC
TRBJ1-5 | NA | few | TRBV7-8 | CASSLSRGQVNQPQHF | TGTGCCAGCAGCTTATCCCGGGGACAAGTTAATCAGCCCCAGCATTTT
TRBJ2-1 | TRBD2 | NA | TRBV6-1 | CASKGVAGAIERQFF | TGTGCCAGCAAGGGGGTAGCGGGGGCTATCGAACGGCAGTTCTTC
TRBJ2-3 | NA | few | TRBV20-1 | CSALKGDTQYF | TGCAGCGCTCTGAAGGGGGATACGCAGTATTTT
TRBJ1-5 | NA | few | TRBV2 | CASRTASGGNQPQHF | TGTGCCAGCAGGACAGCTTCGGGGGGCAATCAGCCCCAGCATTTT
TRBJ2-6 | TRBD1 | NA | TRBV4-2 | CASSHGQEASGANVLTF | TGTGCCAGCAGCCACGGACAGGAAGCCTCTGGGGCCAACGTCCTGACTTTC
TRBJ2-5 | TRBD2 | NA | TRBV12-5 | CASGVRLAGGSQYF | TGTGCTAGTGGTGTGAGACTAGCGGGTGGGTCCCAGTACTTC
TRBJ2-1 | TRBD2 | NA | TRBV6-6 | CASSYSYSGGNNEQFF | TGTGCCAGCAGTTACTCGTATAGCGGGGGGAACAATGAGCAGTTCTTC
TRBJ1-1 | NA | NA | TRBV25-1 | CASSERGSGTEAFF | TGTGCCAGCAGTGAAAGGGGTAGTGGCACTGAAGCTTTCTTT
TRBJ1-1 | NA | NA | TRBV28 | CASSLGGLSTEAFF | TGTGCCAGCAGTCTCGGCGGACTTTCCACTGAAGCTTTCTTT
TRBJ2-7 | TRBD2 | few | TRBV6-6 | CASSLGGRAGNEQYF | TGTGCCAGCAGCCTCGGGGGGAGGGCAGGGAACGAGCAGTACTTC
TRBJ2-3 | TRBD2 | few | TRBV7-2 | CASSLTGTSGGTDTQYF | TGTGCCAGCAGCTTAACAGGGACTAGCGGGGGCACAGATACGCAGTATTTT
TRBJ2-5 | TRBD2 | NA | TRBV7-3 | CASSLTGGEETQYF | TGTGCCAGCAGCTTAACGGGGGGGGAAGAGACCCAGTACTTC
TRBJ1-6 | NA | NA | TRBV20-1 | CSAGPNSPLHF | TGCAGTGCCGGTCCTAATTCACCCCTCCACTTT
TRBJ2-1 | NA | few | TRBV15 | CATSRVLIPRGNEQFF | TGTGCCACCAGCAGAGTGCTTATCCCTAGGGGGAATGAGCAGTTCTTC
TRBJ2-7 | NA | NA | TRBV6-1 | CASSEGRVREQYF | TGTGCCAGCAGTGAGGGCAGGGTTCGGGAGCAGTACTTC
TRBJ2-2 | TRBD1 | NA | TRBV7-6 | CASSARQGMNTGELFF | TGTGCCAGCAGCGCCCGACAGGGGATGAACACCGGGGAGCTGTTTTTT
TRBJ2-1 | NA | NA | TRBV6-6 | CASSYVQVTYNEQFF | TGTGCCAGCAGTTACGTCCAGGTTACCTACAATGAGCAGTTCTTC
TRBJ2-1 | TRBD2 | few | TRBV6-6 | CASSRLAGGREQFF | TGTGCCAGCAGCCGACTAGCGGGGGGGCGGGAGCAGTTCTTC
TRBJ1-1 | NA | NA | TRBV5-1 | CASSYFPGSNTEAFF | TGCGCCAGCAGCTATTTCCCGGGGTCTAACACTGAAGCTTTCTTT
TRBJ2-7 | NA | NA | TRBV5-5 | CASSLEVSSYEQYF | TGTGCCAGCAGCTTGGAAGTGAGCTCCTACGAGCAGTACTTC
TRBJ2-2 | NA | few | TRBV5-1 | CASSFLTPGTGELFF | TGCGCCAGCAGCTTCCTCACCCCCGGGACCGGGGAGCTGTTTTTT
TRBJ1-2 | NA | few | TRBV25-1 | CASSGGDYYGYTF | TGTGCCAGCAGTGGAGGGGACTACTATGGCTACACCTTC
TRBJ2-7 | TRBD2 | NA | TRBV18 | CASSFGTTYEQYF | TGTGCCAGCTCGTTCGGGACTACCTACGAGCAGTACTTC
TRBJ2-2 | TRBD2 | NA | TRBV7-3 | CASGAGGLTGELFF | TGTGCCAGCGGAGCGGGGGGGCTCACCGGGGAGCTGTTTTTT